This T cell receptor beta chain was captured in a study of CD8+CD57+ T cells in acquired aplastic anemia. Study as a whole: The mean DNA yield obtained from sorted CD4+ and CD8+ cells came to approximately 3 ug. There were about 11 million reads, on average, for CD4+ cells from healthy donors.

Genomic DNA, serving as template, underwent TCR beta VDJ and CDR3 profiling. Each CDR3 protein is one row after TCRdb ran MiXCR on the reads. The data hold tens of thousands of distinct CDR3 sequences, with around three quarters observed a single time. V trimming: 0 bases; J trimming: 8 bases; junction bases outside the gene matches: 9. Germline CDR1 and CDR2: LGHNA and YNFKEQ. The length of the CDR3 is 16 residues. At least ten counts were recorded for this clonotype. The rearrangement links TRBV4-2 to TRBJ2-1, with 8 bases matching TRBD2. Sequenced material: sorted CD4+, CD8+, or CD8+CD57+ T cells (not recorded which) from PBMCs. The clonotype was recovered from a human donor in good health, serving as a control. CDR3 bases: TGTGCCAGCAGCCAAGAGGATACGGGGGGGCTGGATGAGCAGTTCTTC. It specifies CASSQEDTGGLDEQFF.